These 2 T cell receptor beta chains came from one sample sequenced in a study of beta chain features in type 1 diabetes (dated by TCRdb to the late 2010s). The library relied on the immunoSEQ multiplex PCR assay. The High Capacity cDNA Reverse Transcription Kit was used to reverse transcribe all of the isolated RNA, meaning that expressed TCRB transcripts were what got sequenced. The table was pulled from immuneACCESS by TCRdb, which kept in-frame rearrangements only. Such tables lose some clones; where checked, under half of the loss comes from unresolved V genes, and the rest has no known cause. This sample lists 600,000 to 650,000 clones; about a sixth were detected once. Roughly 0.098% of the sample is held by the ten biggest clonotypes. Sequencing was done on a sample of naive CD4+ T cells from blood. In light of the paper, this sample's cell subset or site label describes: true naive CD4+ T cells. The source of these receptors is a man between 18 and 35 years old in good health.

This clone was observed a few times. This chain connects TRBV18 to TRBJ2-7; 9 positions match TRBD2. The CDR3 length is 15 residues. V shed 1 base, J shed 4 bases, and the junction held 5 bases outside the gene matches. Germline CDR1 reads KGHSH; CDR2 reads LQKENI. For the CDR3, the DNA is TGTGCCAGCTCACCACGGAGCGGGGGGTCTTACGAGCAGTACTTC. It yields the protein CASSPRSGGSYEQYF.

V is TRBV28 and J is TRBJ1-5; 9 positions match TRBD1. J lost 7 bases, V lost 3 bases, and 7 bases had no gene match. CDR1 is MDHEN, CDR2 SYDVKM, per germline. This CDR3 spans 15 amino acids. CDR3 loop: CASSFGQGRGQPQHF. The DNA for the CDR3 is TGTGCCAGCAGTTTCGGACAGGGGAGGGGACAGCCCCAGCATTTT.